Below are 5 T cell receptor beta chains sequenced from a single sample in a study of blood T cell repertoires in COVID-19. Only in-frame clones appear in the TCRdb table, and some are missing; sequencing was by immunoSEQ multiplex PCR. The sample lists some 200,000 clones, around 86% occurring once. The specimen was peripheral blood. These receptors were obtained from a man of 80 years or more with acute or convalescent COVID-19.

The genes are TRBV28 and TRBJ1-5; 9 positions match TRBD1. The trim removed 4 bases at V and 2 bases at J, leaving 9 bases unmatched. Looked up from germline, CDR1 is MDHEN and CDR2 is SYDVKM. The CDR3 is 17 amino acids. For the CDR3, the DNA is TGTGCCAGCAGTTCAGCCGGGACAGGGATTGGCAATCAGCCCCAGCATTTT. This gives the protein CASSSAGTGIGNQPQHF.

The J gene is TRBJ2-5, the V gene TRBV24-1; 9 bases map to TRBD2. The germline V gene encodes CDR1 KGHDR and CDR2 SFDVKD. This CDR3 spans 15 amino acids. V was pared by 5 bases and J by 5 bases, with 8 bases of the junction left unmatched. In nucleotides, the CDR3 is TGTGCCACCAGTGCAAGCGGGGGGAACCTCGAGACCCAGTACTTC. This codes for CATSASGGNLETQYF.

This clone has a handful of counts. The chain links TRBV7-2 to TRBJ2-5, with D possibly TRBD2 on 6 matching bases. Germline V lookup: CDR1 SGHTA, CDR2 FQGNSA. The CDR3 consists of 14 residues. Trimming shortened V by 4 bases and J by 5 bases, and 14 bases separated the two germline ends. CDR3 coding DNA: TGTGCCAGCAGCTCCACCGGGGGTGGCGAGACCCAGTACTTC. Residues: CASSSTGGGETQYF.

The V call is TRBV5-6, the J call TRBJ1-4, with TRBD1 identical over 7 bases. The length of the CDR3 is 15 residues. In germline, CDR1 is SGHDT, CDR2 YYEEEE. Trimming took 3 bases from V and 5 from J; bases not matched to a gene: 7. CDR3 sequence: CASSSRQGRNEKLFF. In DNA form, the CDR3 reads TGTGCCAGCAGCTCAAGACAGGGCAGGAATGAAAAACTGTTTTTT.

J is TRBJ1-5 and V is TRBV28, with TRBD1 as a possible D gene (6 bases). In germline, CDR1 is MDHEN, CDR2 SYDVKM. The V gene lost 7 bases and the J gene lost 4 bases, with 8 bases spanning the gap. This CDR3 region has 12 residues. In DNA form, the CDR3 reads TGTGCCAGCATACAGGGAAATCAGCCCCAGCATTTT. It translates to CASIQGNQPQHF.